This record concerns one T cell receptor beta chain sequence. Together with a sample-barcoded 5' primer, a J-beta primer mix was included in a second PCR lasting roughly 6 to 12 cycles. TCRdb re-called the 5' RACE reads through MiXCR, storing one row per CDR3 protein. The sample consists of about 1.8 million distinct CDR3 sequences, about 49% of them appearing once. The sample is drawn from a study of blood T cells in healthy people across ages. The CDR3 has 17 amino acids. Germline CDR1 is GTSNPN and CDR2 is SVGIG (reference sequence). The ends were cut back, 3 bases at V and 0 bases at J, with 18 bases in the middle.

The TCR comes from a woman between 35 and 50 years old in good health. Sequencing was done on a sample of blood. The chain couples TRBV30 to TRBJ2-4, with D maybe TRBD1 (5 bases). The CDR3 loop reads CAWSEGLQDLAKNIQYF. The CDR3 nucleotides are TGTGCCTGGAGCGAAGGCTTACAGGACCTAGCCAAAAACATTCAGTACTTC.